This TCR beta chain was retrieved from a study of CD8+ T cells in alopecia areata. Isolated RNA was reverse transcribed into cDNA used as the sequencing template. Libraries were prepared by immunoSEQ multiplex PCR; TCRdb keeps only in-frame clonotypes and omits some of them. Of over 150,000 clones in the sample, roughly 50% are singletons; the top ten hold 10% to 15%. The germline gives CDR1 SGHAT, CDR2 FQNNGV. Trimming removed 2 bases from V and 2 bases from J, with 10 bases in between. This CDR3 has 15 amino acids. This sample's treatment: oral pan-JAK inhibitor, 5-10 mg twice daily. The receptor's source is a human donor with alopecia areata. The chain links TRBV11-2 to TRBJ2-1; D gene unclear. This specimen was CD8+ T cells sorted from blood, taken at week 24, from a patient treated with tofacitinib. The CDR3 spells CASSLPKGPYNEQFF. CDR3 sequence (DNA): TGTGCCAGCAGCTTACCCAAGGGCCCCTACAATGAGCAGTTCTTC.